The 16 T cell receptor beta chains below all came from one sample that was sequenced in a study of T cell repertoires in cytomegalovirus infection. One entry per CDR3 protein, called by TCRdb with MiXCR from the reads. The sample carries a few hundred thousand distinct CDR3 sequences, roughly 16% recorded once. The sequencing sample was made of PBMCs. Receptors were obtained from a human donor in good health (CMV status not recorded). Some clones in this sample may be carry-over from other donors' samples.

The CDR3 here is CAISRRDEQYF. CDR3 DNA sequence: TGTGCCATCAGTAGAAGGGACGAGCAGTACTTC. The gene calls are TRBV10-3 and TRBJ2-7; the D is unclear. The ends were cut back, 5 bases at V and 5 bases at J, with 7 bases in the middle. The CDR3 totals 11 residues. Germline CDR1 and CDR2: ENHRY and SYGVKD.

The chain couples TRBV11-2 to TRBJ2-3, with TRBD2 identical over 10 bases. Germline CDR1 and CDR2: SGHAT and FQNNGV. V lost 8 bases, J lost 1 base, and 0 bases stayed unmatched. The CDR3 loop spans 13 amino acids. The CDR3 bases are TGTGCCAGCCTAGCGGGGGGCACAGATACGCAGTATTTT. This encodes CASLAGGTDTQYF. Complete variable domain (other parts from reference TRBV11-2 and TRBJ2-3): EAGVAQSPRYKIIEKRQSVAFWCNPISGHATLYWYQQILGQGPKLLIQFQNNGVVDDSQLPKDRFSAERLKGVDSTLKIQPAKLEDSAVYLCASLAGGTDTQYFGPGTRLTVL.

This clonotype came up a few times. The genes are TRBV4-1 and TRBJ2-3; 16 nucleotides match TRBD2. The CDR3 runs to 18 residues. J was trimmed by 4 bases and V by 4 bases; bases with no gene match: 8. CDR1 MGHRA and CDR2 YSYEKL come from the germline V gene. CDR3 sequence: CASSRPGLAGGPPDTQYF. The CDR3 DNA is TGCGCCAGCAGCCGCCCGGGACTAGCGGGGGGGCCCCCAGATACGCAGTATTTT.

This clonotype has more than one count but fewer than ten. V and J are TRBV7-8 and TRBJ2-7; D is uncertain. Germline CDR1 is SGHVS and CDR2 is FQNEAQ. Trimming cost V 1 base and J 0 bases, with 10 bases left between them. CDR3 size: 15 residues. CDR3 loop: CASSLVLGISYEQYF. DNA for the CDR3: TGTGCCAGCAGCTTAGTCTTAGGGATCTCCTACGAGCAGTACTTC.

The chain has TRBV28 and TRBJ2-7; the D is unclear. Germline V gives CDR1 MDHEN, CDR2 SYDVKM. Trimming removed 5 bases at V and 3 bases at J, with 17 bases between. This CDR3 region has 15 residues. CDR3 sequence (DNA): TGTGCCAGCAGTCCTTCGTCAGAGAATTTCTACGAGCAGTACTTC. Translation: CASSPSSENFYEQYF.

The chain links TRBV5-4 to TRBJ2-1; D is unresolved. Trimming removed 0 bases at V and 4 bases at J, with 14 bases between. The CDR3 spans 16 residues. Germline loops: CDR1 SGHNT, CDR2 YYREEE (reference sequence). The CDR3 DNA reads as TGTGCCAGCAGCTTGGTGGAGATAGTAGGGTACAATGAGCAGTTCTTC. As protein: CASSLVEIVGYNEQFF.

CDR3 region: CASKGQGLYEQYF. The CDR3 bases are TGTGCCAGCAAAGGCCAGGGTCTCTACGAGCAGTACTTC. V is TRBV6-1 and J is TRBJ2-7; D might be TRBD1 (5 bases). The CDR3 covers 13 residues. CDR1 and CDR2 (germline): MNHNS, SASEGT. V lost 7 bases and J lost 3, with 13 bases in between.

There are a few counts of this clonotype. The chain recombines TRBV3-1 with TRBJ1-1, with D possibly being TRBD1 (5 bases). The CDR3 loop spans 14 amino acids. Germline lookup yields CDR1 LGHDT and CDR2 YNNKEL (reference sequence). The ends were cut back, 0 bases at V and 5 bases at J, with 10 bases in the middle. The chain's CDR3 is CASSQDAGDTEAFF. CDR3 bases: TGTGCCAGCAGCCAAGATGCGGGGGATACTGAAGCTTTCTTT. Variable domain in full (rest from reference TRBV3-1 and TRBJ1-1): DTAVSQTPKYLVTQMGNDKSIKCEQNLGHDTMYWYKQDSKKFLKIMFSYNNKELIINETVPNRFSPKSPDKAHLNLHINSLELGDSAVYFCASSQDAGDTEAFFGQGTRLTVV.

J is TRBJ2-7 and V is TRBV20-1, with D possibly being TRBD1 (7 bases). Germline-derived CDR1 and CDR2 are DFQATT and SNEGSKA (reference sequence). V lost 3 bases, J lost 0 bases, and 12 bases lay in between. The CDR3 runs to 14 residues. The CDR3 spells CSASSRDSSYEQYF. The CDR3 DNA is TGCAGTGCTAGTTCGCGGGACAGCTCCTACGAGCAGTACTTC.

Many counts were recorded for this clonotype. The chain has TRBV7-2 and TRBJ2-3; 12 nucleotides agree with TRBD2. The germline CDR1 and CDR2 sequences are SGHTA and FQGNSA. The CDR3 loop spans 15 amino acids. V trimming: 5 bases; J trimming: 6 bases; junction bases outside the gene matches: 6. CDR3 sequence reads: CASSPSGGAWDTQYF. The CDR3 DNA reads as TGTGCCAGCAGCCCTAGCGGGGGGGCTTGGGATACGCAGTATTTT. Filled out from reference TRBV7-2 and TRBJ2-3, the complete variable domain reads GAGVSQSPSNKVTEKGKDVELRCDPISGHTALYWYRQSLGQGLEFLIYFQGNSAPDKSGLPSDRFSAERTGGSVSTLTIQRTQQEDSAVYLCASSPSGGAWDTQYFGPGTRLTVL.

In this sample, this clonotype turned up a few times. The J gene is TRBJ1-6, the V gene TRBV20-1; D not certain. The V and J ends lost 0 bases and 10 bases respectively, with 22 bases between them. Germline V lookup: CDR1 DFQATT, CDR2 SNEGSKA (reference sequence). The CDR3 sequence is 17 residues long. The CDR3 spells CSARDRPTGNVGSPLHF. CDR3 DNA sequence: TGCAGTGCTAGAGATCGCCCGACCGGGAATGTTGGGTCACCCCTCCACTTT.

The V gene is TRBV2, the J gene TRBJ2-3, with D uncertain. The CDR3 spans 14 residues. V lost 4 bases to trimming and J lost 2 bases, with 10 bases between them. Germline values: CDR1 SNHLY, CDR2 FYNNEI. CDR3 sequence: CASSASSATDTQYF. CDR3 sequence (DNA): TGTGCCAGCAGTGCCTCTTCGGCCACAGATACGCAGTATTTT.

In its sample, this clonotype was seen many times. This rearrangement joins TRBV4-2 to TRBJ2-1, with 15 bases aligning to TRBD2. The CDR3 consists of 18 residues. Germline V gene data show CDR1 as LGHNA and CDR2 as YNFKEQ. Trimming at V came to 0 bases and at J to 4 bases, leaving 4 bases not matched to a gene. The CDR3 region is CASSQDPGLAGGYNEQFF. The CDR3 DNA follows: TGTGCCAGCAGCCAAGATCCGGGACTAGCGGGGGGATACAATGAGCAGTTCTTC.

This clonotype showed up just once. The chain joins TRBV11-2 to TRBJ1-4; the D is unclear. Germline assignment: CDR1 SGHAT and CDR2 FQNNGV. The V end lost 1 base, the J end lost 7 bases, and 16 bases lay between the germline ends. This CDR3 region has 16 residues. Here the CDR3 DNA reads TGTGCCAGCAGCTTAGTGAGCGGACCTGGAGGTGAAAAACTGTTTTTT. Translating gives CASSLVSGPGGEKLFF.

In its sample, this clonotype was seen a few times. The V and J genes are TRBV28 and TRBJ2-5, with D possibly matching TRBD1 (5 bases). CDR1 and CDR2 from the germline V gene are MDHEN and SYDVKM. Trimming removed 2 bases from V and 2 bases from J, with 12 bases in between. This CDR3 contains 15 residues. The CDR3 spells CASSLIQGLQETQYF. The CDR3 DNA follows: TGTGCCAGCAGTTTAATCCAGGGCCTTCAAGAGACCCAGTACTTC. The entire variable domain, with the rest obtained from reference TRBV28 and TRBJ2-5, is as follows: DVKVTQSSRYLVKRTGEKVFLECVQDMDHENMFWYRQDPGLGLRLIYFSYDVKMKEKGDIPEGYSVSREKKERFSLILESASTNQTSMYLCASSLIQGLQETQYFGPGTRLLVL.

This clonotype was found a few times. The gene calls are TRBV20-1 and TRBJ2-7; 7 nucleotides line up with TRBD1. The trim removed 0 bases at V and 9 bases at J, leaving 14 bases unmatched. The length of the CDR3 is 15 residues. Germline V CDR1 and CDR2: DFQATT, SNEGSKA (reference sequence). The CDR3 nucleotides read TGCAGTGCTAGAGATTCCCGCTCCAGGGGGATGCCGCAGTACTTC. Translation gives CSARDSRSRGMPQYF.